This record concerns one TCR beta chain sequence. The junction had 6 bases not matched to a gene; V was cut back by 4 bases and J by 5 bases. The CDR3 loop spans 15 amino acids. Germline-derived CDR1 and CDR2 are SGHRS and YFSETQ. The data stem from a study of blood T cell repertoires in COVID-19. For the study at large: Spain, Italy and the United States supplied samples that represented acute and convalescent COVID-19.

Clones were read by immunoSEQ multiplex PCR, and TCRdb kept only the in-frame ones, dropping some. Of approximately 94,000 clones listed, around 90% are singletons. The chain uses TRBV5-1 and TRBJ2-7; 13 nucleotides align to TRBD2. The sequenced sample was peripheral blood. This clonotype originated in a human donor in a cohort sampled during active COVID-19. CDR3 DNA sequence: TGCGCCAGCAGCCGGACTAGCGGGAGCTTAGACGAGCAGTACTTC. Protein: CASSRTSGSLDEQYF.